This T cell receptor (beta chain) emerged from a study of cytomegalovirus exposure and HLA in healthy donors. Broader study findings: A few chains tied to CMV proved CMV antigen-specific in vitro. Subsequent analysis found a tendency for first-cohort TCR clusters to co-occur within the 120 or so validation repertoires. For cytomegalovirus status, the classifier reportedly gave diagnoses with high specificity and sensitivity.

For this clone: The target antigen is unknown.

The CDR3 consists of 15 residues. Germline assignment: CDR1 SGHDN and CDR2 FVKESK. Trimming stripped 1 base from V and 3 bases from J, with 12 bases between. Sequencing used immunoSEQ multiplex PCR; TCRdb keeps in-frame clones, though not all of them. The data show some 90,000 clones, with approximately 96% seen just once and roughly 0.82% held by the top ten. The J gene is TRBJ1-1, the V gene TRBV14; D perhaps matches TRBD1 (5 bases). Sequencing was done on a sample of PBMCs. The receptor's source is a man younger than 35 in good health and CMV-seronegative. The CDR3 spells CASSQGRASYTEAFF. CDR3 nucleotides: TGTGCCAGCAGCCAAGGCAGGGCATCGTACACTGAAGCTTTCTTT.